Shown below are 24 T cell receptor beta chains from a single sample sequenced in a study of blood T cell repertoires in COVID-19. Only in-frame clones appear in the TCRdb table, and some are missing; sequencing was by immunoSEQ multiplex PCR. The top ten hold around 15% of the sample, which has around 110,000 clones, roughly 80% seen once. The sample was peripheral blood. The receptors were gathered from a woman aged 55-70 years with acute or convalescent COVID-19.

The rearrangement joins TRBV7-8 to TRBJ1-5; no firm D call. The CDR3 is made up of 14 amino acids. Per the germline V gene, CDR1 is SGHVS and CDR2 is FQNEAQ. The V gene lost 2 bases and the J gene lost 3 bases, with 8 bases spanning the gap. This CDR3 is CASSLSLNNQPQHF. The DNA of the CDR3 is TGTGCCAGCAGCTTATCCCTTAACAATCAGCCCCAGCATTTT.

This clone was seen more than once but under ten times. The CDR3 here is CASSVGPGQLANYGYTF. The CDR3 DNA is TGTGCCAGCAGCGTCGGGCCTGGACAGTTAGCTAACTATGGCTACACCTTC. This rearrangement joins TRBV9 to TRBJ1-2, with D tentatively TRBD1 (6 bases). CDR1 is SGDLS, CDR2 YYNGEE, per germline. The V end was cut by 2 bases, the J end by 0 bases, with 17 bases between. This CDR3 is 17 amino acids long. Combining the CDR3 with reference TRBV9 and TRBJ1-2 gives the whole variable domain DSGVTQTPKHLITATGQRVTLRCSPRSGDLSVYWYQQSLDQGLQFLIQYYNGEERAKGNILERFSAQQFPDLHSELNLSSLELGDSALYFCASSVGPGQLANYGYTFGSGTRLTVV.

The chain is built from TRBV19 and TRBJ2-6; D call uncertain. Trimming removed 1 base at V and 0 bases at J, with 4 bases between. The germline V gene has CDR1 LNHDA and CDR2 SQIVND (reference sequence). The length of the CDR3 is 15 residues. Written as DNA, the CDR3 is TGTGCCAGTAGTATAGTTCTCTCTGGGGCCAACGTCCTGACTTTC. This translates into CASSIVLSGANVLTF.

The rearrangement joins TRBV10-2 to TRBJ2-5, with D possibly TRBD1 on 5 matching bases. The CDR3 runs 14 residues. The V end lost 0 bases, the J end lost 7 bases, and 12 bases lay between the germline ends. In germline, CDR1 is WSHSY, CDR2 SAAADI. The CDR3, as DNA: TGCGCCAGCAGTGAGTCTGGGGCCGTCGGGACCCAGTACTTC. This codes for CASSESGAVGTQYF.

V gene TRBV5-1 combines with J gene TRBJ2-7; TRBD1 is a possible D gene (7 bases). The CDR3 has 15 amino acids. Germline-derived CDR1 and CDR2 are SGHRS and YFSETQ. The V gene lost 0 bases and the J gene lost 4 bases, with 14 bases spanning the gap. This CDR3 is CASSLVPGGLYEQYF. DNA for the CDR3: TGCGCCAGCAGCTTGGTGCCAGGGGGGTTATACGAGCAGTACTTC. Combining the CDR3 with reference TRBV5-1 and TRBJ2-7 gives the whole variable domain KAGVTQTPRYLIKTRGQQVTLSCSPISGHRSVSWYQQTPGQGLQFLFEYFSETQRNKGNFPGRFSGRQFSNSRSEMNVSTLELGDSALYLCASSLVPGGLYEQYFGPGTRLTVT.

The chain employs TRBV18 and TRBJ1-2, with a weak D call TRBD1 (6 bases). V gave up 3 bases and J gave up 1 base, with 12 bases separating them. This CDR3 is 15 amino acids long. Germline V gene sequence: CDR1 KGHSH, CDR2 LQKENI. The CDR3 protein is CASSPRDNFNYGYTF. CDR3 DNA sequence: TGTGCCAGCTCACCTCGGGACAATTTTAACTATGGCTACACCTTC. Full variable domain (outside the CDR3, taken from reference TRBV18 and TRBJ1-2): NAGVMQNPRHLVRRRGQEARLRCSPMKGHSHVYWYRQLPEEGLKFMVYLQKENIIDESGMPKERFSAEFPKEGPSILRIQQVVRGDSAAYFCASSPRDNFNYGYTFGSGTRLTVV.

This clone appeared once. The chain joins TRBV5-6 to TRBJ1-3, with TRBD1 matching over 9 bases. The CDR3 spans 15 residues. Germline assignment: CDR1 SGHDT and CDR2 YYEEEE. Germline trimming cut 4 bases from V and 2 bases from J; bases unmatched to any gene: 4. As DNA, the CDR3 is TGTGCCAGCAGCCGAGGGACAGGGACTGGAAACACCATATATTTT. Its protein is CASSRGTGTGNTIYF.

This clone was detected once. The genes are TRBV27 and TRBJ1-1; D remains unclear. This CDR3 comprises 16 residues. V was shortened by 6 bases and J by 4 bases, with 21 bases between the two germline ends. Germline CDR1 MNHEY, CDR2 SMNVEV (reference sequence). DNA of the CDR3: TGTGCCAGCAGACGCACGGCGGCTTCCAGCGGCACTGAAGCTTTCTTT. This gives the protein CASRRTAASSGTEAFF.

The chain combines TRBV5-1 with TRBJ2-2; TRBD1 agrees at 8 bases. The CDR3 has 16 amino acids. Germline CDR1 reads SGHRS; CDR2 reads YFSETQ. V lost 0 bases to trimming and J lost 4 bases; unmatched junction nucleotides: 5. CDR3 amino acids: CASSLVPGGRTGELFF. CDR3 sequence (DNA): TGCGCCAGCAGCTTGGTCCCAGGGGGCCGCACCGGGGAGCTGTTTTTT.

This chain connects TRBV27 to TRBJ2-1, with TRBD2 as a possible D gene (6 bases). The CDR3 has 13 residues. V was shortened by 5 bases and J by 4 bases, with 9 bases between the two germline ends. Per germline, CDR1 MNHEY and CDR2 SMNVEV (reference sequence). The DNA of the CDR3 is TGTGCCAGCAGTCAGGGACTTTACAATGAGCAGTTCTTC. This encodes CASSQGLYNEQFF.

As to this clone: Within the sample, other DNA sequences also encode this same CDR3. The chain carries TRBV4-1 and TRBJ1-5, with 8 positions matching TRBD1. The CDR3 length is 14 residues. Germline V CDR1 and CDR2: MGHRA, YSYEKL. V shed 1 base, J shed 4 bases, and the junction held 0 bases outside the gene matches. This CDR3 is CASSQGTGNQPQHF. The DNA of the CDR3 is TGCGCCAGCAGCCAAGGGACAGGGAATCAGCCCCAGCATTTT.

This clone was found once. The chain carries TRBV4-1 and TRBJ2-1; possible D gene TRBD1, 5 bases. The V gene lost 3 bases and the J gene lost 4 bases, with 10 bases spanning the gap. Germline CDR1 MGHRA, CDR2 YSYEKL. CDR3 length: 14 amino acids. In nucleotides, the CDR3 is TGCGCCAGCAGCCAGCCCCAGGGATACAATGAGCAGTTCTTC. Translating gives CASSQPQGYNEQFF.

The CDR3 sequence is CSVLAADNEQFF. CDR3 nucleotide sequence: TGCAGCGTTCTAGCGGCTGACAATGAGCAGTTCTTC. The genes are TRBV29-1 and TRBJ2-1, with 7 bases lining up with TRBD2. The CDR3 loop spans 12 amino acids. With V trimmed by 5 bases and J by 5 bases, 3 bases remained unmatched. In germline, CDR1 is SQVTM, CDR2 ANQGSEA.

The CDR3 spells CASSLEGRTGIMASTF. CDR3 in DNA: TGTGCCAGCAGCTTAGAGGGACGGACAGGGATTATGGCTAGCACCTTC. This chain connects TRBV7-8 to TRBJ1-2; TRBD1 aligns across 8 bases. V shed 1 base, J shed 13 bases, and the junction held 17 bases outside the gene matches. CDR1 and CDR2 from the germline V gene are SGHVS and FQNEAQ. The CDR3 extends over 16 amino acids. The variable domain in full, completed from reference TRBV7-8 and TRBJ1-2, reads GAGVSQSPRYKVAKRGQDVALRCDPISGHVSLFWYQQALGQGPEFLTYFQNEAQLDKSGLPSDRFFAERPEGSVSTLKIQRTQQEDSAVYLCASSLEGRTGIMASTFGSGTRLTVV.

CDR3 in DNA: TGTGCCAGCAGCCCCGGGACAGGGGTTGGAGATACGCAGTATTTT. As protein: CASSPGTGVGDTQYF. V usage is TRBV5-6 and J usage is TRBJ2-3, with 10 bases identical to TRBD1. CDR3 length equals 15 residues. The V gene end was trimmed by 4 bases and the J gene end by 5 bases; junction bases not matched to a gene: 7. Per the germline V gene, CDR1 is SGHDT and CDR2 is YYEEEE.

The chain couples TRBV3-1 (or the pseudogene TRBV3-2) to TRBJ1-2; 8 nucleotides align to TRBD1. Germline V gene data show CDR1 as LGHDT and CDR2 as YNNKEL (reference sequence). Trimming at V came to 5 bases and at J to 6 bases, leaving 5 bases not matched to a gene. The CDR3 extends over 13 amino acids. CDR3 in amino acids: CASSFRQGNGYTF. CDR3 nucleotide sequence: TGTGCCAGCAGCTTCCGACAGGGGAATGGCTACACCTTC.

The chain combines TRBV9 with TRBJ1-3, with no clear D. Germline V gene lookup returns CDR1 SGDLS and CDR2 YYNGEE. The CDR3 spans 13 residues. V was pared by 0 bases and J by 6 bases, with 7 bases between. CDR3 loop: CASSVGRENTIYF. CDR3 coding DNA: TGTGCCAGCAGCGTAGGGAGGGAAAACACCATATATTTT.

The chain has TRBV2 and TRBJ2-7; 7 nucleotides match TRBD2. The CDR3 sequence is 14 residues long. Germline lookup yields CDR1 SNHLY and CDR2 FYNNEI. V shed 6 bases, J shed 0 bases, and the junction held 5 bases outside the gene matches. The CDR3 DNA follows: TGTGCCAGCAGAAGGGGAGGGAGCTCCTACGAGCAGTACTTC. Its translation is CASRRGGSSYEQYF.

The chain has TRBV7-2 and TRBJ2-2, with D possibly matching TRBD2 (6 bases). From germline, CDR1 is SGHTA and CDR2 FQGNSA. This CDR3 region has 13 residues. Trimming shortened V by 8 bases and J by 5 bases, and 12 bases separated the two germline ends. The CDR3 DNA is TGTGCCAGCGGTAGGAGGGGAACCGGGGAGCTGTTTTTT. As protein: CASGRRGTGELFF.

The CDR3 bases are TGTGCCAGCAGCGTAGGGACAGGGGGCCGTAACCTCTATGGCTACACCTTC. Its translation: CASSVGTGGRNLYGYTF. This sequence joins TRBV9 and TRBJ1-2; the match to TRBD1 covers 11 bases. The CDR3 runs to 17 residues. Germline CDR1 SGDLS, CDR2 YYNGEE. After removal of 0 bases from V and 4 bases from J, the junction contained 8 bases not matched to a gene.

The chain has TRBV7-9 and TRBJ2-3, with 15 bases lining up with TRBD2. CDR1 is SEHNR and CDR2 is FQNEAQ in the germline V gene (reference sequence). This CDR3 region has 19 residues. The V segment lost 5 bases and the J segment 5 bases; nucleotides outside the gene matches: 14. For the CDR3, the DNA is TGTGCCAGCAGCCCAGGGACTAGCGGGAGGAAAGGGTTGGGAGATACGCAGTATTTT. Translating it yields CASSPGTSGRKGLGDTQYF.

V gene TRBV12-5 combines with J gene TRBJ2-1; 10 positions agree with TRBD1. CDR1 and CDR2 (germline): LGHNT, FRNRAP. CDR3 size: 15 residues. V gave up 2 bases and J gave up 5 bases; unmatched junction bases: 3. The CDR3 DNA reads as TGTGCTAGTGGTTTGCTCGGGACAGGGGACAATGAGCAGTTCTTC. This gives the protein CASGLLGTGDNEQFF.

The chain carries TRBV19 and TRBJ2-3; tentatively, D is TRBD2 (6 bases). V gave up 6 bases and J gave up 0 bases, with 16 bases separating them. The V gene's germline CDR1 is LNHDA and CDR2 SQIVND (reference sequence). The CDR3 is 16 residues long. CDR3 amino acids: CASRLAHQASTDTQYF. The CDR3 DNA reads as TGTGCCAGTAGGCTAGCGCACCAAGCTAGCACAGATACGCAGTATTTT.

This clone was counted once. CDR3 DNA: TGTGCCAGTAGTATAGATTCGCAGGGGGCTGAAGCTTTCTTT. The encoded protein is CASSIDSQGAEAFF. This chain links TRBV19 with TRBJ1-1; 7 bases align to TRBD1. The junction had 4 bases not matched to a gene; V was cut back by 0 bases and J by 6 bases. Looked up from germline, CDR1 is LNHDA and CDR2 is SQIVND (reference sequence). This CDR3 comprises 14 residues.